A selection of T cell receptor beta chains follows, all from one sample in a study of blood T cell repertoires in COVID-19. Repertoires were generated with immunoSEQ multiplex PCR, while TCRdb's copy carries only in-frame clones and drops some. The sample comprises roughly 170,000 clones, approximately 87% of which are singletons, and 0.7% to 0.9% rests with the top ten. The sequencing sample was made of peripheral blood. These receptors were collected from a woman under 30 who had recovered from COVID-19. CDR3s include the opening cysteine and the closing phenylalanine or tryptophan. Each record gives: D gene, V gene, J gene, clone size, CDR3 protein, CDR3 DNA. The D gene is left open where the match is weak. Only part of the rows carry a size: once, few, many, or a class if the clone is expanded.

D gene: TRBD1; V gene: TRBV5-1; J gene: TRBJ1-3; clone size: .; CDR3 protein: CATRDRTLSGNTIYF; CDR3 DNA: TGCGCCACCCGGGACAGGACCCTCTCTGGAAACACCATATATTTT
D gene: TRBD1; V gene: TRBV3-1/TRBV3-2; J gene: TRBJ2-1; clone size: .; CDR3 protein: CASSQEIGGESSYNEQFF; CDR3 DNA: TGTGCCAGCAGCCAAGAGATAGGGGGCGAAAGCTCCTACAATGAGCAGTTCTTC
D gene: TRBD1; V gene: TRBV5-1; J gene: TRBJ1-5; clone size: .; CDR3 protein: CASSLTGAGGNQPQHF; CDR3 DNA: TGCGCCAGCAGCCTGACGGGGGCAGGGGGAAATCAGCCCCAGCATTTT
D gene: .; V gene: TRBV4-2; J gene: TRBJ1-5; clone size: .; CDR3 protein: CASSQTAVGDQPQHF; CDR3 DNA: TGTGCCAGCAGCCAAACCGCGGTAGGGGATCAGCCCCAGCATTTT
D gene: .; V gene: TRBV5-6; J gene: TRBJ1-2; clone size: .; CDR3 protein: CASSGDRLDYGYTF; CDR3 DNA: TGTGCCAGCAGCGGCGACAGGTTGGACTATGGCTACACCTTC
D gene: TRBD2; V gene: TRBV6-5; J gene: TRBJ2-5; clone size: .; CDR3 protein: CASSPSGGTQETQYF; CDR3 DNA: TGTGCCAGCAGTCCTAGCGGGGGGACCCAAGAGACCCAGTACTTC
D gene: .; V gene: TRBV3-1/TRBV3-2; J gene: TRBJ1-3; clone size: .; CDR3 protein: CASSQGGGVLGGNTIYF; CDR3 DNA: TGTGCCAGCAGCCAAGGAGGGGGGGTTTTGGGTGGAAACACCATATATTTT
D gene: TRBD2; V gene: TRBV19; J gene: TRBJ2-1; clone size: few; CDR3 protein: CASTGGGDIDEQFF; CDR3 DNA: TGTGCCAGTACGGGCGGGGGGGATATCGATGAGCAGTTCTTC
D gene: .; V gene: TRBV12-3/TRBV12-4; J gene: TRBJ1-4; clone size: .; CDR3 protein: CASTPGGKLFF; CDR3 DNA: TGTGCCAGCACCCCCGGCGGAAAACTGTTTTTT
D gene: .; V gene: TRBV19; J gene: TRBJ1-5; clone size: .; CDR3 protein: CASSLGSGQPQHF; CDR3 DNA: TGTGCCAGTAGTCTCGGATCGGGACAGCCCCAGCATTTT
D gene: TRBD1; V gene: TRBV5-6; J gene: TRBJ1-2; clone size: .; CDR3 protein: CASRSTGISYGYTF; CDR3 DNA: TGTGCCAGCAGATCGACAGGGATCTCATATGGCTACACCTTC
D gene: .; V gene: TRBV12-3/TRBV12-4; J gene: TRBJ2-1; clone size: .; CDR3 protein: CASSLGARNEQFF; CDR3 DNA: TGTGCCAGCAGTTTAGGTGCGCGGAATGAGCAGTTCTTC
D gene: .; V gene: TRBV20-1; J gene: TRBJ2-3; clone size: .; CDR3 protein: CSAGGLGLQYF; CDR3 DNA: TGCAGTGCTGGTGGGCTAGGACTGCAGTATTTT
D gene: .; V gene: TRBV19; J gene: TRBJ1-5; clone size: .; CDR3 protein: CASSMGQSNQPQHF; CDR3 DNA: TGTGCCAGTAGTATGGGCCAAAGCAATCAGCCCCAGCATTTT
D gene: .; V gene: TRBV9; J gene: TRBJ2-7; clone size: .; CDR3 protein: CASSVGGLSYEQYF; CDR3 DNA: TGTGCCAGCAGCGTAGGGGGACTCAGCTACGAGCAGTACTTC
D gene: TRBD2; V gene: TRBV19; J gene: TRBJ2-2; clone size: .; CDR3 protein: CASSSPSGRAITGELFF; CDR3 DNA: TGTGCCAGTAGTTCGCCCAGCGGGAGGGCCATTACCGGGGAGCTGTTTTTT
D gene: .; V gene: TRBV7-2; J gene: TRBJ1-2; clone size: .; CDR3 protein: CASSLEQGPYGYTF; CDR3 DNA: TGTGCCAGCAGCCTAGAACAGGGCCCCTATGGCTACACCTTC
D gene: TRBD1; V gene: TRBV3-1/TRBV3-2; J gene: TRBJ1-2; clone size: .; CDR3 protein: CASSLTGGHGYTF; CDR3 DNA: TGTGCCAGCAGCCTTACAGGGGGCCATGGCTACACCTTC
D gene: TRBD2; V gene: TRBV10-3; J gene: TRBJ2-3; clone size: .; CDR3 protein: CAISMGGGTDTQYF; CDR3 DNA: TGTGCCATCAGCATGGGGGGGGGCACAGATACGCAGTATTTT
D gene: TRBD2; V gene: TRBV29-1; J gene: TRBJ2-1; clone size: .; CDR3 protein: CSASREDEQFF; CDR3 DNA: TGCAGCGCTTCGCGGGAGGACGAGCAGTTCTTC
D gene: .; V gene: TRBV10-3; J gene: TRBJ2-1; clone size: .; CDR3 protein: CAISQGGDNEQFF; CDR3 DNA: TGTGCCATCAGTCAAGGGGGGGACAATGAGCAGTTCTTC
D gene: .; V gene: TRBV19; J gene: TRBJ1-1; clone size: .; CDR3 protein: CASRSEDSTEAFF; CDR3 DNA: TGTGCCAGTAGATCTGAGGATAGCACTGAAGCTTTCTTT
D gene: TRBD2; V gene: TRBV18; J gene: TRBJ2-1; clone size: .; CDR3 protein: CASSPPAGGRNEQFF; CDR3 DNA: TGTGCCAGCTCACCCCCGGCGGGAGGAAGGAATGAGCAGTTCTTC
D gene: TRBD2; V gene: TRBV6-5; J gene: TRBJ2-3; clone size: .; CDR3 protein: CASKAGGPGTDTQYF; CDR3 DNA: TGTGCCAGCAAAGCGGGGGGCCCGGGGACAGATACGCAGTATTTT
D gene: .; V gene: TRBV7-3; J gene: TRBJ2-2; clone size: .; CDR3 protein: CASSLMGSATGELFF; CDR3 DNA: TGTGCCAGCAGCTTAATGGGTAGCGCCACCGGGGAGCTGTTTTTT
D gene: .; V gene: TRBV10-3; J gene: TRBJ2-3; clone size: .; CDR3 protein: CAIRSAGSTDTQYF; CDR3 DNA: TGTGCCATCAGGTCGGCGGGGAGCACAGATACGCAGTATTTT
D gene: TRBD1; V gene: TRBV29-1; J gene: TRBJ1-1; clone size: .; CDR3 protein: CSGDRGAEAFF; CDR3 DNA: TGCAGCGGTGACAGGGGGGCTGAAGCTTTCTTT
D gene: TRBD2; V gene: TRBV4-2; J gene: TRBJ2-1; clone size: .; CDR3 protein: CASSQGGGSGTSSYNEQFF; CDR3 DNA: TGTGCCAGCAGCCAGGGTGGAGGTAGCGGGACGAGCTCCTACAATGAGCAGTTCTTC
D gene: .; V gene: TRBV11-2; J gene: TRBJ2-3; clone size: .; CDR3 protein: CASSLGRGPTDTQYF; CDR3 DNA: TGTGCCAGCAGCTTAGGTAGAGGTCCCACAGATACGCAGTATTTT
D gene: .; V gene: TRBV7-2; J gene: TRBJ1-6; clone size: few; CDR3 protein: CASRERTVNSPLHF; CDR3 DNA: TGTGCCAGCAGGGAGCGGACAGTTAACTCACCCCTCCACTTT
D gene: .; V gene: TRBV7-9; J gene: TRBJ2-3; clone size: .; CDR3 protein: CASSSPRGTQYF; CDR3 DNA: TGTGCCAGCAGCTCGCCCCGAGGTACGCAGTATTTT
D gene: .; V gene: TRBV19; J gene: TRBJ1-4; clone size: .; CDR3 protein: CASSISAGNEKLFF; CDR3 DNA: TGTGCCAGTAGTATTTCGGCAGGGAATGAAAAACTGTTTTTT
D gene: TRBD1; V gene: TRBV29-1; J gene: TRBJ2-5; clone size: .; CDR3 protein: CSVIGTGGWETQYF; CDR3 DNA: TGCAGCGTGATAGGGACAGGGGGCTGGGAGACCCAGTACTTC
D gene: TRBD2; V gene: TRBV7-9; J gene: TRBJ2-1; clone size: .; CDR3 protein: CASSLGKTSAHGEQFF; CDR3 DNA: TGTGCCAGCAGCTTAGGGAAGACTAGCGCTCACGGTGAGCAGTTCTTC
D gene: TRBD2; V gene: TRBV7-3; J gene: TRBJ2-3; clone size: .; CDR3 protein: CASSPSGGFDSTDTQYF; CDR3 DNA: TGTGCCAGCAGCCCCTCGGGGGGGTTCGACAGTACAGATACGCAGTATTTT
D gene: TRBD1; V gene: TRBV5-4; J gene: TRBJ1-2; clone size: .; CDR3 protein: CASSPPGQGANYGYTF; CDR3 DNA: TGTGCCAGCAGCCCTCCCGGACAGGGGGCGAACTATGGCTACACCTTC
D gene: TRBD1; V gene: TRBV6-5; J gene: TRBJ1-2; clone size: .; CDR3 protein: CASSSTGAFSYGYTF; CDR3 DNA: TGTGCCAGCAGTTCGACAGGGGCCTTTAGCTATGGCTACACCTTC
D gene: .; V gene: TRBV7-8; J gene: TRBJ2-5; clone size: .; CDR3 protein: CASSLTRAGGTQYF; CDR3 DNA: TGTGCCAGCAGCCTGACTAGGGCAGGCGGGACCCAGTACTTC
D gene: .; V gene: TRBV6-2/TRBV6-3; J gene: TRBJ2-1; clone size: .; CDR3 protein: CASSRGNEQFF; CDR3 DNA: TGTGCCAGCAGTAGGGGAAATGAGCAGTTCTTC
D gene: TRBD2; V gene: TRBV7-2; J gene: TRBJ2-5; clone size: .; CDR3 protein: CASSLGLASGAQETQYF; CDR3 DNA: TGTGCCAGCAGCTTAGGACTGGCTAGCGGGGCCCAAGAGACCCAGTACTTC